The 19 T cell receptor beta chains below come from one sample, sequenced in a study of shared clonotypes between healthy human individuals. The table came from immunoSEQ multiplex PCR; TCRdb's copy has only in-frame clones and leaves some out. The sample has just over 2,000,000 clones, about 95% seen once. Naive CD8 populations comprised CD45RO-negative cells positively selected for CCR7, excluding terminally differentiated effector memory CD45RA+ cells. Sequenced: naive CD8+ T cells sorted from blood. Receptor source: a man aged 18 to 29 in good health.

The V gene is TRBV9, the J gene TRBJ1-3; D uncertain. CDR3 length: 12 residues. The germline V gene has CDR1 SGDLS and CDR2 YYNGEE. V lost 3 bases, J lost 3 bases, and 4 bases lay in between. The CDR3 DNA reads TGTGCCAGCAGCGGGCTTGGAAACACCATATATTTT. Protein sequence: CASSGLGNTIYF.

This clone has a handful of counts. The gene calls are TRBV6-5 and TRBJ2-5; 12 nucleotides align to TRBD1. Trimming took 5 bases from V and 5 from J; bases not matched to a gene: 6. The germline gives CDR1 MNHEY, CDR2 SVGAGI. The CDR3 is made up of 15 amino acids. This CDR3 reads CASSPGTGGVETQYF. The CDR3 DNA is TGTGCCAGCAGTCCCGGGACAGGGGGCGTGGAGACCCAGTACTTC.

This chain links TRBV7-9 with TRBJ2-7; D is perhaps TRBD2 (7 bases). Between the trimmed V and J ends, which lost 5 bases and 4 bases, there was a span of 18 bases. This CDR3 contains 15 residues. Germline V gene sequence: CDR1 SEHNR, CDR2 FQNEAQ (reference sequence). The CDR3 DNA reads TGTGCCAGCAGCCCGACCGTGGGGGGGACATACGAGCAGTACTTC. This codes for CASSPTVGGTYEQYF. The complete variable domain, with remaining parts taken from reference TRBV7-9 and TRBJ2-7, reads DTGVSQNPRHKITKRGQNVTFRCDPISEHNRLYWYRQTLGQGPEFLTYFQNEAQLEKSRLLSDRFSAERPKGSFSTLEIQRTEQGDSAMYLCASSPTVGGTYEQYFGPGTRLTVT.

Points on this clone: One end of the junction is discordant with germline, which a read error may explain. The chain is built from TRBV18 and TRBJ2-1, with TRBD1 matching over 9 bases. Germline V gene data show CDR1 as KGHSH and CDR2 as LQKENI. The length of the CDR3 is 15 residues. As DNA, the CDR3 is TGTGCCAGTTCACCACGAGGGGACAGGGAAAATGAGCAGTTCTTC. It is translated as CASSPRGDRENEQFF.

This chain uses TRBV5-1 with TRBJ2-7; 8 positions agree with TRBD1. CDR1 is SGHRS, CDR2 YFSETQ, per germline. The CDR3 extends over 16 amino acids. V dropped 4 bases and J dropped 1; count of bases not matched to a gene: 10. This CDR3 reads CASSGTGTGDSYEQYF. The CDR3 coding sequence is TGCGCCAGCAGCGGAACCGGGACAGGAGATTCCTACGAGCAGTACTTC.

CDR3 DNA: TGTGCCAGCAGTTTATCAGCCGGGACAGTAAACTACGAGCAGTACTTC. Protein: CASSLSAGTVNYEQYF. The gene calls are TRBV27 and TRBJ2-7; 7 positions agree with TRBD1. The CDR3 is made up of 16 amino acids. Germline V CDR1 and CDR2: MNHEY, SMNVEV (reference sequence). Germline trimming cut 0 bases from V and 3 bases from J; bases unmatched to any gene: 8.

The chain uses TRBV5-5 and TRBJ2-7; possibly TRBD2 for D (6 bases). V lost 5 bases and J 5 bases, leaving 20 bases between the germline ends. Germline V CDR1 and CDR2: SGHKS, YYEKEE (reference sequence). The CDR3 has 15 amino acids. The CDR3, as DNA: TGTGCCAGCAGGTCGGGGGAATCGAATAGCAACGAGCAGTACTTC. It encodes CASRSGESNSNEQYF.

The CDR3, as DNA: TGTGCCGGCGGACAGGGGATCGAGCAGTACTTC. It codes for CAGGQGIEQYF. The V gene is TRBV30, the J gene TRBJ2-7; the match to TRBD1 covers 9 bases. The CDR3 has 11 residues. CDR1 and CDR2 (germline): GTSNPN, SVGIG (reference sequence). With V trimmed by 8 bases and J by 6 bases, 5 bases remained unmatched.

Turning to this clone: This sample also contains other DNA sequences that code for the same CDR3. This chain connects TRBV9 to TRBJ1-2, with D tentatively TRBD1 (5 bases). This CDR3 comprises 13 residues. Per germline, CDR1 SGDLS and CDR2 YYNGEE. Trimming stripped 2 bases from V and 3 bases from J, with 8 bases between. The CDR3 region is CASSVQGDYGYTF. CDR3 coding DNA: TGTGCCAGCAGCGTCCAGGGAGACTATGGCTACACCTTC.

The V call is TRBV10-1, the J call TRBJ2-4; 7 nucleotides agree with TRBD2. CDR3 size: 16 residues. After removal of 4 bases from V and 0 bases from J, the junction contained 6 bases not matched to a gene. Germline CDR1 and CDR2: WNHNN and SYGVQD (reference sequence). CDR3 sequence: CASSGASGVAKNIQYF. DNA of the CDR3: TGCGCCAGCAGTGGGGCTAGCGGAGTAGCCAAAAACATTCAGTACTTC.

The J gene is TRBJ2-3, the V gene TRBV5-4; possibly TRBD2 for D (6 bases). There are 15 residues in the CDR3. Trimming took off 4 bases at V and 3 bases at J, with 15 bases between the two ends. In germline, CDR1 is SGHNT, CDR2 YYREEE (reference sequence). CDR3 nucleotides: TGTGCCAGCAGCCCGACTAGTGGTTTTACAGATACGCAGTATTTT. Amino acid sequence: CASSPTSGFTDTQYF.

The CDR3: CASSVTGPAGQYF. The CDR3 bases are TGTGCCAGCAGTGTGACAGGGCCCGCGGGGCAGTACTTC. This rearrangement joins TRBV27 to TRBJ2-7, with TRBD1 matching 7 bases. The germline CDR1 and CDR2 sequences are MNHEY and SMNVEV (reference sequence). CDR3 size: 13 residues. V lost 5 bases to trimming and J lost 9 bases; unmatched junction nucleotides: 10.

This rearrangement joins TRBV7-9 to TRBJ2-2; D possibly corresponds to TRBD1 (6 bases). This CDR3 spans 14 amino acids. Trimming took off 5 bases at V and 6 bases at J, with 13 bases between the two ends. Germline-derived CDR1 and CDR2 are SEHNR and FQNEAQ (reference sequence). In DNA form, the CDR3 reads TGTGCCAGCAGCCCCTTTTGGGGGCCCGGGGAGCTGTTTTTT. It codes for CASSPFWGPGELFF.

The chain is built from TRBV2 and TRBJ2-7, with 10 bases aligning to TRBD1. This CDR3 contains 14 residues. V dropped 6 bases and J dropped 3; count of bases not matched to a gene: 5. Germline V gene lookup returns CDR1 SNHLY and CDR2 FYNNEI. CDR3 region: CASREDRGNYEQYF. The CDR3 DNA sequence: TGTGCCAGCAGGGAGGACAGGGGGAACTACGAGCAGTACTTC. Looking up the rest from reference TRBV2 and TRBJ2-7 gives the full variable domain: EPEVTQTPSHQVTQMGQEVILRCVPISNHLYFYWYRQILGQKVEFLVSFYNNEISEKSEIFDDQFSVERPDGSNFTLKIRSTKLEDSAMYFCASREDRGNYEQYFGPGTRLTVT.

This CDR3 reads CASSHLGMMVNTEAFF. In DNA, the CDR3 is TGCGCCAGCAGCCATTTAGGGATGATGGTGAACACTGAAGCTTTCTTT. This chain links TRBV4-1 with TRBJ1-1; D gene unclear. Germline values: CDR1 MGHRA, CDR2 YSYEKL. CDR3 length: 16 residues. With 3 bases removed from V and 0 bases from J, the gap between germline ends came to 14 bases.

This rearrangement joins TRBV4-1 to TRBJ1-2, with a tentative D call TRBD1 (6 bases). Trimming shortened V by 0 bases and J by 4 bases, and 15 bases separated the two germline ends. Germline CDR1 MGHRA, CDR2 YSYEKL. This CDR3 region has 16 residues. In DNA form, the CDR3 reads TGCGCCAGCAGCCAAGAAAGGTCCCCGGACAGCTATGGCTACACCTTC. This translates into CASSQERSPDSYGYTF.

The V and J genes are TRBV4-3 and TRBJ1-1; no clear D gene. Looked up from germline, CDR1 is LGHNA and CDR2 is YSLEER. The CDR3 is made up of 11 amino acids. V lost 11 bases to trimming and J lost 8 bases, with 15 bases between them. The CDR3 is CAPRKEPEAFF. DNA of the CDR3: TGCGCCCCCCGAAAGGAGCCAGAAGCTTTCTTT.

V gene TRBV9 combines with J gene TRBJ1-3; D is unresolved. The CDR3 runs 15 residues. Trimming took 3 bases from V and 7 from J, leaving 17 bases between them. Germline V gene sequence: CDR1 SGDLS, CDR2 YYNGEE. CDR3 bases: TGTGCCAGCAGCGGCTCGGATTGGACCATGAACACCATATATTTT. Its protein is CASSGSDWTMNTIYF.

This clone was detected once. The chain joins TRBV7-2 to TRBJ2-7; tentative D call: TRBD2 (7 bases). Deletions cut 5 bases from V and 2 bases from J, with 13 bases between. This CDR3 has 14 residues. Germline V lookup: CDR1 SGHTA, CDR2 FQGNSA. CDR3 in DNA: TGTGCCAGCAGCCAAGGGGGGGTTCCCTACGAGCAGTACTTC. It specifies CASSQGGVPYEQYF.